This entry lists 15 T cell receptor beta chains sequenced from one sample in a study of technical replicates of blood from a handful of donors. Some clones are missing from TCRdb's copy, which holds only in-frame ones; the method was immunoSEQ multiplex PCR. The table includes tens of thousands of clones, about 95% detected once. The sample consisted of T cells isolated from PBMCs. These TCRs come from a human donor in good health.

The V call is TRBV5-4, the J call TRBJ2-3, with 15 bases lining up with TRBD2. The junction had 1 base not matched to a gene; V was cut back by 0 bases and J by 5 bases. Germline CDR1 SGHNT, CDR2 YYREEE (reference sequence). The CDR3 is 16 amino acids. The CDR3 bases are TGTGCCAGCAGCTTGGGGACTAGCGGGGGGGGAGATACGCAGTATTTT. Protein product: CASSLGTSGGGDTQYF.

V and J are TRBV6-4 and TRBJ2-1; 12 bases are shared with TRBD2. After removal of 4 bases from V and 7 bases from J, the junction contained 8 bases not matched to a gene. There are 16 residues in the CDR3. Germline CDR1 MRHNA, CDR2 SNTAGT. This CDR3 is CASSVGLAGSGNEQFF. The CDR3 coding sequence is TGTGCCAGCAGTGTAGGACTAGCGGGATCTGGAAATGAGCAGTTCTTC.

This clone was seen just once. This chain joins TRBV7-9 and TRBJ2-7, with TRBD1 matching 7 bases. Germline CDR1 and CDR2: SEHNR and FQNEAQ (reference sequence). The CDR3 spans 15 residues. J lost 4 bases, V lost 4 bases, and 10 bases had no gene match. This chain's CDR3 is CASSSSRDRVYEQYF. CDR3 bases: TGTGCCAGCAGCTCTTCTCGAGACAGGGTTTACGAGCAGTACTTC.

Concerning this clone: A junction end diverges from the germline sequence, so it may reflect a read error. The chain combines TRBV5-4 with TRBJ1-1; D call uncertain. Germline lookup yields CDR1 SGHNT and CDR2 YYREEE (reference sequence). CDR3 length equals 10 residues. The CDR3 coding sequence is TGTGCCAGCAGCGGCCCCCACCCCGCCTTT. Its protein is CASSGPHPAF.

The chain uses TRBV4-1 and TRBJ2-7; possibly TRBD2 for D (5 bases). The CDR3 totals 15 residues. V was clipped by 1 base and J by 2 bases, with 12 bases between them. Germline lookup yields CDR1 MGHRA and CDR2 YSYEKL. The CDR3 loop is CASSQARGNTYEQYF. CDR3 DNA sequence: TGCGCCAGCAGCCAAGCTCGGGGTAATACCTACGAGCAGTACTTC.

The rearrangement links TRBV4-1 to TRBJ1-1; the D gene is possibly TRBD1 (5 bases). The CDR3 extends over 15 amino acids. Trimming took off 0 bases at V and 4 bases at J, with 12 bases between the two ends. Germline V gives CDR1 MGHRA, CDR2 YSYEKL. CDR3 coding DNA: TGCGCCAGCAGCCAAGATCCCCAGGGAAGCACTGAAGCTTTCTTT. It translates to CASSQDPQGSTEAFF.

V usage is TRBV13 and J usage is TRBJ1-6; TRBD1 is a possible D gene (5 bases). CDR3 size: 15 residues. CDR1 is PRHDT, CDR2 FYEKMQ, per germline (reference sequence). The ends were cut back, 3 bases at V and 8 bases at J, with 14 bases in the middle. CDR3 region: CASSLRQGKYSPLHF. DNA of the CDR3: TGTGCCAGCAGCTTGAGGCAGGGAAAATATTCACCCCTCCACTTT.

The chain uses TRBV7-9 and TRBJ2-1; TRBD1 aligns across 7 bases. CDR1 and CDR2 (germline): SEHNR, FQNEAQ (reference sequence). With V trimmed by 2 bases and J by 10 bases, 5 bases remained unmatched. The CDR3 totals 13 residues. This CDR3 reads CASSLSTTGEQFF. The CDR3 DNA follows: TGTGCCAGCAGCTTATCTACGACAGGGGAGCAGTTCTTC.

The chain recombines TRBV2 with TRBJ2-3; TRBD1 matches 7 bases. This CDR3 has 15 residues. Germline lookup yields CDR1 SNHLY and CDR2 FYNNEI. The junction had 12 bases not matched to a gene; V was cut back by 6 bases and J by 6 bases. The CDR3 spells CASSTQGNKADTQYF. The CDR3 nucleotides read TGTGCCAGCAGCACACAGGGGAACAAAGCGGATACGCAGTATTTT. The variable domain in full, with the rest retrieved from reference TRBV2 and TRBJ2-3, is EPEVTQTPSHQVTQMGQEVILRCVPISNHLYFYWYRQILGQKVEFLVSFYNNEISEKSEIFDDQFSVERPDGSNFTLKIRSTKLEDSAMYFCASSTQGNKADTQYFGPGTRLTVL.

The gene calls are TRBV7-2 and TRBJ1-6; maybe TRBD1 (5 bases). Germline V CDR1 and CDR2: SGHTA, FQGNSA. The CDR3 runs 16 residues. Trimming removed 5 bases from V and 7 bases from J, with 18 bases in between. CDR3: CASSLSPLRGNSPLHF. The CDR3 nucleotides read TGTGCCAGCAGCCTAAGCCCCCTCCGGGGGAATTCACCCCTCCACTTT.

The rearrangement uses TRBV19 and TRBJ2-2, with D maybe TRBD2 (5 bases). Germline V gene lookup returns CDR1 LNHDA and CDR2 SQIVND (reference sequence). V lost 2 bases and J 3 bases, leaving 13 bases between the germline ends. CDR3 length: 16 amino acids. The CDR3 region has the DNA TGTGCCAGTAGTATACAGTCTAGCCGATACACCGGGGAGCTGTTTTTT. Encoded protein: CASSIQSSRYTGELFF. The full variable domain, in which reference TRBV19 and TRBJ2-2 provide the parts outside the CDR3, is DGGITQSPKYLFRKEGQNVTLSCEQNLNHDAMYWYRQDPGQGLRLIYYSQIVNDFQKGDIAEGYSVSREKKESFPLTVTSAQKNPTAFYLCASSIQSSRYTGELFFGEGSRLTVL.

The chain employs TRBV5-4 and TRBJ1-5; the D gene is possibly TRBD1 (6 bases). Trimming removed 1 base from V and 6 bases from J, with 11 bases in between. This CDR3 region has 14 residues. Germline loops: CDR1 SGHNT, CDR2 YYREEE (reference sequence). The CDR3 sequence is CASSLWGGAQPQHF. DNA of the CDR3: TGTGCCAGCAGCTTGTGGGGGGGGGCTCAGCCCCAGCATTTT.

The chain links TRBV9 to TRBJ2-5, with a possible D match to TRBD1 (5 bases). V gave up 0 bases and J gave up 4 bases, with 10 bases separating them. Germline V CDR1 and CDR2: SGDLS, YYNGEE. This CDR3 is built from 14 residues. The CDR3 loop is CASSVGWGGETQYF. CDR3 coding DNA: TGTGCCAGCAGCGTAGGATGGGGCGGAGAGACCCAGTACTTC.

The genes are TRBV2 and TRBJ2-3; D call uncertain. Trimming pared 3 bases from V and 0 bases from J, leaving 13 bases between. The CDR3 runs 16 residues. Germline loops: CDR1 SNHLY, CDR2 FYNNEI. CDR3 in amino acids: CASSESGTPSTDTQYF. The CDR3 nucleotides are TGTGCCAGCAGTGAGTCTGGCACCCCTAGCACAGATACGCAGTATTTT.

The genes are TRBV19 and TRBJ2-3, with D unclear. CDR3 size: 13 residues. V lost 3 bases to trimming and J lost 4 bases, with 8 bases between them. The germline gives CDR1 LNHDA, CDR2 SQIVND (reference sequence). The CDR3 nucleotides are TGTGCCAGTAGTATGCGAGGCCCAGATACGCAGTATTTT. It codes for CASSMRGPDTQYF.